This T cell receptor beta chain originates from a study of immune heterogeneity within non-small cell lung tumors. Germline V gives CDR1 DFQATT, CDR2 SNEGSKA (reference sequence). This CDR3 is 16 amino acids long. Template input, which was bulk tumor genomic DNA, totaled 600 ng per sample. Multiple widely separated biopsies were taken from each primary tumor at surgery. Each patient presented with untreated, newly diagnosed non-small cell lung cancer and received curative surgery. Donation came from patients with newly diagnosed non-small cell lung cancer who were having surgery with curative intent. Using 32 V and 13 J primers, multiplex PCR amplified TCR beta CDR3. TCRdb reprocessed the multiplex PCR reads with MiXCR, giving one entry per CDR3 protein. The data contain about 10,000 distinct CDR3 sequences, less than 20% of them singletons. A note on this clonotype: The antigen remains undetermined. One junction end disagrees with the germline gene, perhaps due to a read error.

Notes on the study in general: Individual patients largely had distinct high-frequency T-cell receptor beta clonotypes from one another.

The rearrangement links TRBV20-1 to TRBJ2-3; 12 bases line up with TRBD2. Sequencing was carried out using lung tumor tissue. The clonotype was recovered from a man aged 40-49 years with non-small cell lung cancer. CDR3 bases: TGCAGTGCGCCTTCTAGCGGGGGGGCCTTAGAAGATACACAGTATTTT. This sequence encodes CSAPSSGGALEDTQYF.